This is a list of T cell receptor beta chains from one sample in a study of cytomegalovirus exposure and HLA in healthy donors. The data were produced by immunoSEQ multiplex PCR, yet TCRdb's version contains in-frame clones alone and is incomplete. The table lists tens of thousands of clones. The sample was PBMCs. Receptors originate from a woman aged 55-69 years in good health and CMV-seronegative. The CDR3 runs from the conserved cysteine through the conserved F or W.

cdr3_length	v_call	j_call	cdr3_aa
13	TRBV15	TRBJ1-2	CATSRDGAYGYTF
14	TRBV7-2	TRBJ2-7	CASSSGTGPYEQYF
14	TRBV27	TRBJ2-1	CASSLGATNNEQFF
15	TRBV7-3	TRBJ2-1	CASSSSGTSYNEQFF
14	TRBV7-3	TRBJ2-3	CASSLSVGGDTQYF
17	TRBV19	TRBJ2-2	CASSKETSGITPGELFF
16	TRBV9	TRBJ2-1	CASSVSGSSLYNEQFF
16	TRBV14	TRBJ2-3	CASSRQWGFPADTQYF
17	TRBV27	TRBJ2-7	CASSVGLAGGPWYEQYF
15	TRBV10-3	TRBJ2-5	CAIRLAGLDGETQYF